Listed below are T cell receptor beta chains from one sample, sequenced in a study of identical twins. TCRdb itself ran the 5' RACE reads through MiXCR, one entry per CDR3 protein. Among approximately 490,000 distinct CDR3 sequences listed, around 22% were seen once. This sample also belongs to another study, concerning yellow fever vaccine responses in identical twins.

Sample: CD4+ T cells sorted from blood. These receptors were taken from a woman aged 18-29 years in good health. The CDR3 runs from the conserved cysteine through the conserved F or W. A D gene is named only where the DNA matches it firmly. Rows may omit the clone size; those that give it use once, few, many or a size class.

d_gene,abundance,v_gene,j_gene,CDR3aa,CDR3nt
-,few,TRBV7-9,TRBJ2-1,CASSWGANEQFF,TGTGCCAGCAGTTGGGGGGCTAATGAGCAGTTCTTC
-,-,TRBV20-1,TRBJ1-2,CSAVAGALNYGYTF,TGCAGTGCTGTCGCGGGGGCCCTGAACTATGGCTACACCTTC
-,few,TRBV10-3,TRBJ1-5,CAIGRSNQPQHF,TGTGCCATCGGCCGTAGCAATCAGCCCCAGCATTTT
-,-,TRBV18,TRBJ2-2,CASSPQQGSGELFF,TGTGCCAGCTCACCTCAACAGGGCTCCGGGGAGCTGTTTTTT
-,-,TRBV12-3/TRBV12-4,TRBJ1-5,CASRIQGVNQPQHF,TGTGCCAGCAGGATACAGGGAGTCAATCAGCCCCAGCATTTT
-,-,TRBV15,TRBJ2-3,CATSRDGRSTDTQYF,TGTGCCACCAGCAGAGACGGCAGGAGCACAGATACGCAGTATTTT
-,once,TRBV5-1,TRBJ2-7,CASSSGTVEDEQYF,TGCGCCAGCAGTTCAGGCACTGTAGAGGACGAGCAGTACTTC
-,few,TRBV27,TRBJ2-7,CASSLSKTLLSAPFNYEQYF,TGTGCCAGCAGTTTATCGAAGACACTCCTTAGCGCCCCTTTTAACTACGAGCAGTACTTC
TRBD1,-,TRBV3-1,TRBJ2-2,CASSPGQGATGELFF,TGTGCCAGCAGCCCGGGACAGGGGGCCACCGGGGAGCTGTTTTTT
-,many,TRBV7-3,TRBJ2-3,CASSLTGTDTQYF,TGTGCCAGCAGCTTGACCGGGACAGATACGCAGTATTTT